Sequencing of this T cell receptor (beta chain) was carried out in a study of vaccination effects on CD4 cells after COVID-19. Across the whole study: Participants got two doses of BNT162b2 or mRNA-1273 vaccine.

Notes on the study in general: Convalescent patients numbered few in the study; early post-infection timepoints were missing entirely.

Per germline, CDR1 WSHSY and CDR2 SAAADI. With 6 bases removed from V and 3 bases from J, the gap between germline ends came to 11 bases. The CDR3 has 13 amino acids. This clone was counted a few times. Its specificity is unknown. After expansion with viral peptide pools in the ViraFEST assay, antigen-specific CD4+ T cells were sequenced. Cultured cells yielded isolated CD4+ T cells after 10 to 11 days. Absence of prior SARS-CoV-2 infection characterized the vaccine recipients, who showed negative nucleocapsid antibodies. Produced via immunoSEQ multiplex PCR; TCRdb's table is partial and in-frame only. The table includes some 30,000 clones, roughly two thirds detected once.

The receptor's source is a human donor who received a COVID-19 vaccine. The sequencing used CD4+ T cells from PBMCs cultured with SARS-CoV-2 spike peptides, collected before COVID-19 vaccination. This rearrangement joins TRBV10-2 to TRBJ1-2; D is perhaps TRBD1 (6 bases). CDR3 residues: CASRPTGDYGYTF. The CDR3 region has the DNA TGCGCCAGCAGACCGACAGGAGACTATGGCTACACCTTC.